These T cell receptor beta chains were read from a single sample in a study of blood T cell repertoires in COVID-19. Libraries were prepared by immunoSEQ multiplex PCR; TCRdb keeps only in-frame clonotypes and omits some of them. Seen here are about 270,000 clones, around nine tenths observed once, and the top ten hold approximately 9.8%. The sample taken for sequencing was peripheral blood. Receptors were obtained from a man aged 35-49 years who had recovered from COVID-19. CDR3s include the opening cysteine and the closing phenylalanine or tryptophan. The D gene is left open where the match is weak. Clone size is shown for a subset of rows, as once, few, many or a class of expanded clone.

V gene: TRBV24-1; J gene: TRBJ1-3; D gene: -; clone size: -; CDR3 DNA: TGTGCCACCAGTGAGCCCTTCAGAGGGAACTCTGGAAACACCATATATTTT; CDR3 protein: CATSEPFRGNSGNTIYF
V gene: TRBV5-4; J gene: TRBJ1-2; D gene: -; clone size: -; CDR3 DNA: TGTGCCAGCTGGAGGGTTGCCTATGGCTACACCTTC; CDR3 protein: CASWRVAYGYTF
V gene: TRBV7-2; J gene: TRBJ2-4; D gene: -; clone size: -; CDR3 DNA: TGTGCCAGCAGCATGGGCCGGGGGGCCAAAAACATTCAGTACTTC; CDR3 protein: CASSMGRGAKNIQYF
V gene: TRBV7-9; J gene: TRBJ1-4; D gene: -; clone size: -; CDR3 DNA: TGTGCCAGCAGCTCCATCCGGGAGGGGTCTAATGAAAAACTGTTTTTT; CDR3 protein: CASSSIREGSNEKLFF
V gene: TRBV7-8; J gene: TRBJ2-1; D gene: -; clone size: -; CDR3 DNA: TGTGCCAGCAGCCCGATCGGGGTTAATGAGCAGTTCTTC; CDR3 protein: CASSPIGVNEQFF
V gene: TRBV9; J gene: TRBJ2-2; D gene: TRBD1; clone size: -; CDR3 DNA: TGTGCCAGCAGCGTCCTCCCCAGGGACAGGGCAGGGGGGGAGCTGTTTTTT; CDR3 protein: CASSVLPRDRAGGELFF
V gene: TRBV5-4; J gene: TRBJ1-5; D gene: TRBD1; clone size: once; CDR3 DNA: TGTGCCAGCAGTTTACATGGGACAGGGTCGGGACAGCCCCAGCATTTT; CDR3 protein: CASSLHGTGSGQPQHF
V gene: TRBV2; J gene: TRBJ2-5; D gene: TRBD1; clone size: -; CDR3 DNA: TGTGCCAGCAGTGAAATGGGGACAGGGGGCGCGGAGACCCAGTACTTC; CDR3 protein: CASSEMGTGGAETQYF
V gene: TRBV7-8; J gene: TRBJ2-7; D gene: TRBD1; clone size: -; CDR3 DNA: TGTGCCAGCAGCTTCCGGGACAGGGACTACGAGCAGTACTTC; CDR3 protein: CASSFRDRDYEQYF
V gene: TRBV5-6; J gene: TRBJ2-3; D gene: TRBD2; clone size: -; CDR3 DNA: TGTGCCAGCAGCGAACTCGGGACTAGCGGGCTTACAGATACGCAGTATTTT; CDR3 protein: CASSELGTSGLTDTQYF
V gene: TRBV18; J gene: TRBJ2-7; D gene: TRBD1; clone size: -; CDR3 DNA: TGTGCCAGCTCACCTGCGTTTACAGGGGGAACCTACGAGCAGTACTTC; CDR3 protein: CASSPAFTGGTYEQYF
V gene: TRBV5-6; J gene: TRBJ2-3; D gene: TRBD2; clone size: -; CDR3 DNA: TGTGCCAGCAGCTTCGGACTCAGCGGGGCAGATACGCAGTATTTT; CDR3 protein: CASSFGLSGADTQYF
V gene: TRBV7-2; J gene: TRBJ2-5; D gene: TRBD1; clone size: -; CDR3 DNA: TGTGCCAGCAGCTTAGACAGGGGGCGCTCGGAGACCCAGTACTTC; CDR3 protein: CASSLDRGRSETQYF
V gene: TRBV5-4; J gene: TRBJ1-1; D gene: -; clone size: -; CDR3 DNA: TGTGCCAGCAGCTTGGACAGAGTGAACACTGAAGCTTTCTTT; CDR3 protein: CASSLDRVNTEAFF
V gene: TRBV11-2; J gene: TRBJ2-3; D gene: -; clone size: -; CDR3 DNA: TGTGCCAGCAGCTTATATAGCGGTCACACAGATACGCAGTATTTT; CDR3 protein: CASSLYSGHTDTQYF
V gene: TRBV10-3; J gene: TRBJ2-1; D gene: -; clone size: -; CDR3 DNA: TGTGCCATCAGTGAGTCGGGCAGGGTGGAAGGTGAGCAGTTCTTC; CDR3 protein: CAISESGRVEGEQFF
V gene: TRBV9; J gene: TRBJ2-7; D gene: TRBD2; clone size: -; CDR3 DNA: TGTGCCAGCAGCGTAGTCCCGAAAGCGGGAAAGGCCTACGAGCAGTACTTC; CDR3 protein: CASSVVPKAGKAYEQYF
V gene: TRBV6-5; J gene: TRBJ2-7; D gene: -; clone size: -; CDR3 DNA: TGTGCCAGCAGATCCCAGGGGTCCTACGAGCAGTACTTC; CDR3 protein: CASRSQGSYEQYF
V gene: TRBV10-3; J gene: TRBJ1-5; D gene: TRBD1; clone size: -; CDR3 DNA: TGTGCCATCAGTGAGACGGGACAGGGAGGAGAAAACCCGTTGCAGCCCCAGCATTTT; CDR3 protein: CAISETGQGGENPLQPQHF
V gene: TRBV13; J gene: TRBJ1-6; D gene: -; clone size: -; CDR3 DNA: TGTGCCAGCAGCTTAGGGGTCAGGGGAGGGATGAAGGATTCACCCCTCCACTTT; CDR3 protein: CASSLGVRGGMKDSPLHF
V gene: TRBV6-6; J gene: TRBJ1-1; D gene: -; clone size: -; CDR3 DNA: TGTGCCAGCAGTTACAGGGAGGAGACTGAAGCTTTCTTT; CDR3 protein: CASSYREETEAFF
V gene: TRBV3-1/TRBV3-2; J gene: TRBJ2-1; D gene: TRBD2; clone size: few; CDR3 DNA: TGTGCCAGCAGCCCGCGGGAGCGGGGGGGCTCTAATGAGCAGTTCTTC; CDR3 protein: CASSPRERGGSNEQFF
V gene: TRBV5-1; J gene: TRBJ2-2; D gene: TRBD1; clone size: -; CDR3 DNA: TGCGCCAGCGGGGACAGGGAAAGGACCGGGGAGCTGTTTTTT; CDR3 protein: CASGDRERTGELFF
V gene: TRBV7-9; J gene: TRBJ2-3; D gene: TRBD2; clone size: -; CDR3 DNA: TGTGCCAGCAGCTCTATCCTAGCGGGGGGGCCGGATACGCAGTATTTT; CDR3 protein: CASSSILAGGPDTQYF
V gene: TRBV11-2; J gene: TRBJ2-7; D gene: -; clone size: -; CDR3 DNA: TGTGCCAGCAGCTTAGATCGCGGACTTGTGAACGAGCAGTACTTC; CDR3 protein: CASSLDRGLVNEQYF